This T cell receptor beta chain was sequenced during a study of control samples from healthy donors and cancer patients. V gave up 2 bases and J gave up 4 bases, with 9 bases separating them. This CDR3 spans 13 amino acids. Germline CDR1 reads SGDLS; CDR2 reads YYNGEE. Clones were sequenced by immunoSEQ multiplex PCR, and TCRdb holds only the in-frame ones, with some missing. The table records 35,000 to 50,000 clones, roughly 80% of them present only once. The sequencing sample was made of blood. The chain recombines TRBV9 with TRBJ1-2; D possibly corresponds to TRBD1 (6 bases). The source of this sequence is a man aged 55 to 70 in good health. The CDR3 loop is CASSVDSFYGYTF. The CDR3 DNA follows: TGTGCCAGCAGCGTGGACAGTTTCTATGGCTACACCTTC.